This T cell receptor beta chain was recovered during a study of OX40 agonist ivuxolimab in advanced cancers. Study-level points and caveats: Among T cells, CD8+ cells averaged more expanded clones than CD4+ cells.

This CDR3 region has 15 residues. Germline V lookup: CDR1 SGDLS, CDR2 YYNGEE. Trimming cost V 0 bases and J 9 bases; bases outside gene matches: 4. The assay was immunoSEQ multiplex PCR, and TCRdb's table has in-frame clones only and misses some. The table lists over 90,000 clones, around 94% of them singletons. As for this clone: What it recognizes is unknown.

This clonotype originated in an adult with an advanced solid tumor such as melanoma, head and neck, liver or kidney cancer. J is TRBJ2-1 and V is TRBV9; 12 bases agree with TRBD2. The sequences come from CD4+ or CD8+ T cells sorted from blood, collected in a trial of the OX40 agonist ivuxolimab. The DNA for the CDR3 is TGTGCCAGCAGCGTAGCTAGCGGGGGGGCGGGTGAGCAGTTCTTC. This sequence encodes CASSVASGGAGEQFF.